This is a list of T cell receptor beta chains from one sample in a study of cytotoxic CD8 clonotypes in ibrutinib-treated CLL. TCRdb's table, derived via immunoSEQ multiplex PCR, lists solely in-frame clones and lacks some. The sample has fewer than 400,000 clones, around 66% seen once. The sample consisted of PBMCs, taken after 36 months of ibrutinib treatment. The receptor source for this set is a human donor with chronic lymphocytic leukemia. Each CDR3 is given without its conserved first and last residue.

V gene: TRBV6-5; J gene: TRBJ2-7; CDR3 length: 9; CDR3 protein: ASSFWGEQY
V gene: TRBV29-1; J gene: TRBJ2-3; CDR3 length: 10; CDR3 protein: SVDRGRNTQY
V gene: TRBV7-9; J gene: TRBJ1-6; CDR3 length: 13; CDR3 protein: ASSPDRGAGSPLH
V gene: TRBV9; J gene: TRBJ2-7; CDR3 length: 12; CDR3 protein: ASSVGAVSYEQY
V gene: TRBV5-1; J gene: TRBJ2-3; CDR3 length: 17; CDR3 protein: ASSFGQRGAQVPTDTQY
V gene: TRBV5-1; J gene: TRBJ2-3; CDR3 length: 13; CDR3 protein: ASSLAGEHTDTQY
V gene: TRBV5-6; J gene: TRBJ2-7; CDR3 length: 13; CDR3 protein: ASSSPEGLAGVQY
V gene: TRBV4-1; J gene: TRBJ2-2; CDR3 length: 13; CDR3 protein: ASSLTGTGTGELF
V gene: TRBV27; J gene: TRBJ2-1; CDR3 length: 10; CDR3 protein: ASSLNRREQF
V gene: TRBV4-3; J gene: TRBJ2-3; CDR3 length: 14; CDR3 protein: ASSQDGRGLTDTQY
V gene: TRBV4-1; J gene: TRBJ2-3; CDR3 length: 13; CDR3 protein: ASSQGDRGADTQY
V gene: TRBV29-1; J gene: TRBJ2-3; CDR3 length: 14; CDR3 protein: SVDEIPGRLVDTQY
V gene: TRBV2; J gene: TRBJ1-3; CDR3 length: 10; CDR3 protein: ASRLTANTIY
V gene: TRBV14; J gene: TRBJ2-1; CDR3 length: 13; CDR3 protein: ASSPDLGGINEQF
V gene: TRBV11-2; J gene: TRBJ1-2; CDR3 length: 11; CDR3 protein: ASSKDVNYGYT
V gene: TRBV5-1; J gene: TRBJ2-7; CDR3 length: 13; CDR3 protein: ASSLVTGTAYEQY
V gene: TRBV23-1; J gene: TRBJ2-1; CDR3 length: 18; CDR3 protein: ASTPRRPGQGAPRNNEQF
V gene: TRBV4-2; J gene: TRBJ2-3; CDR3 length: 13; CDR3 protein: ASSPRVGSTDTQY
V gene: TRBV5-6; J gene: TRBJ1-4; CDR3 length: 12; CDR3 protein: ASSDRGRNEKLF
V gene: TRBV11-3; J gene: TRBJ2-7; CDR3 length: 12; CDR3 protein: ASSSRQGAYEQY
V gene: TRBV2; J gene: TRBJ1-5; CDR3 length: 14; CDR3 protein: ASSESGQVFNQPQH
V gene: TRBV9; J gene: TRBJ2-3; CDR3 length: 10; CDR3 protein: ASSQWGNTQY
V gene: TRBV9; J gene: TRBJ2-1; CDR3 length: 13; CDR3 protein: ASTPGGAGGYEQF
V gene: TRBV18; J gene: TRBJ2-7; CDR3 length: 13; CDR3 protein: ASSQRQGSSYEQY
V gene: TRBV5-4; J gene: TRBJ2-7; CDR3 length: 13; CDR3 protein: ASSADSYGSYEQY
V gene: TRBV29-1; J gene: TRBJ2-5; CDR3 length: 9; CDR3 protein: SVIRQETQY
V gene: TRBV7-6; J gene: TRBJ2-7; CDR3 length: 9; CDR3 protein: ASGTSYEQY
V gene: TRBV5-1; J gene: TRBJ1-6; CDR3 length: 16; CDR3 protein: ASSLRTVSMHRGSPLH
V gene: TRBV6-6; J gene: TRBJ2-7; CDR3 length: 13; CDR3 protein: ASSIPGQSSYEQY
V gene: TRBV28; J gene: TRBJ1-2; CDR3 length: 12; CDR3 protein: ASSFRIGSMGYT
V gene: TRBV11-3; J gene: TRBJ2-1; CDR3 length: 12; CDR3 protein: ASSKGGSYNEQF
V gene: TRBV20-1; J gene: TRBJ2-1; CDR3 length: 9; CDR3 protein: SARDYNEQF
V gene: TRBV15; J gene: TRBJ1-2; CDR3 length: 12; CDR3 protein: ATSRDGGYYGYT
V gene: TRBV4-1; J gene: TRBJ2-3; CDR3 length: 13; CDR3 protein: ASSQVGRGLDTQY
V gene: TRBV5-4; J gene: TRBJ2-2; CDR3 length: 13; CDR3 protein: ASSAGRANTGELF
V gene: TRBV2; J gene: TRBJ2-7; CDR3 length: 12; CDR3 protein: ANTRTGNLHEQY
V gene: TRBV4-2; J gene: TRBJ2-7; CDR3 length: 14; CDR3 protein: ASSRPLAGGSYEQY
V gene: TRBV5-5; J gene: TRBJ2-7; CDR3 length: 13; CDR3 protein: ASSSPETFSYEQY
V gene: TRBV29-1; J gene: TRBJ1-4; CDR3 length: 11; CDR3 protein: SVATATNEKLF
V gene: TRBV5-4; J gene: TRBJ1-1; CDR3 length: 13; CDR3 protein: ASRNRGGMNTEAF
V gene: TRBV15; J gene: TRBJ2-3; CDR3 length: 16; CDR3 protein: ATSRVRFGPPATDTQY
V gene: TRBV5-4; J gene: TRBJ2-1; CDR3 length: 13; CDR3 protein: ASSSGLALVGRQF
V gene: TRBV11-3; J gene: TRBJ2-7; CDR3 length: 12; CDR3 protein: ASSLTGGHYEQY
V gene: TRBV15; J gene: TRBJ1-2; CDR3 length: 13; CDR3 protein: ATSPTRGQNYGYT
V gene: TRBV15; J gene: TRBJ2-7; CDR3 length: 13; CDR3 protein: ATSSFSRDFYEQY